This is a list of T cell receptor beta chains from one sample in a study of sequential checkpoint blockade in melanoma. The table came from immunoSEQ multiplex PCR; TCRdb's copy has only in-frame clones and leaves some out. The sample has some 20,000 clones; approximately 79% are singletons. The sample consisted of CD8+ T cells sorted from blood (inferred from file names), taken from a patient given nivolumab and ipilimumab in sequence. All receptors come from a human donor with melanoma. The CDR3 runs from the conserved cysteine through the conserved F or W. A D gene is named only where the DNA matches it firmly. The size field is filled for only some rows; it gives once, few, many or a size class.

>NA|TRBV4-3|NA|TRBJ2-3
CASSQGLGQGKEDTQYF
TGCGCCAGCAGCCAAGGTTTGGGGCAGGGGAAGGAAGATACGCAGTATTTT
>NA|TRBV6-5|TRBD1|TRBJ1-4
CASSYSSGGKLFF
TGTGCCAGCAGTTACTCATCAGGGGGAAAACTGTTTTTT
>NA|TRBV27|TRBD1|TRBJ2-3
CASSLLPGQGTDTQYF
TGTGCCAGCAGTTTATTACCCGGACAGGGCACAGATACGCAGTATTTT
>once|TRBV7-8|TRBD2|TRBJ2-2
CASSFFLLTSGSPGELFF
TGTGCCAGCAGCTTCTTTTTACTGACTAGCGGGAGCCCCGGGGAGCTGTTTTTT
>NA|TRBV27|TRBD1|TRBJ1-2
CASSSYMRTGKRVNYGYTF
TGTGCCAGCAGTTCTTATATGCGGACAGGCAAGCGTGTTAACTATGGCTACACCTTC
>once|TRBV13|TRBD1|TRBJ2-7
CASSSSGTVSYEQYF
TGTGCCAGCAGCTCGTCCGGGACAGTTTCCTACGAGCAGTACTTC
>medium-sized|TRBV15|TRBD1|TRBJ1-1
CATSRDRMNTEAFF
TGTGCCACCAGCAGGGACAGGATGAACACTGAAGCTTTCTTT
>NA|TRBV6-1|TRBD1|TRBJ1-1
CASSLAGGLAEAFF
TGTGCCAGCAGTTTGGCAGGGGGATTGGCTGAAGCTTTCTTT
>medium-sized|TRBV7-9|TRBD1|TRBJ2-3
CASSSEGQVTDTQYF
TGTGCCAGCAGCTCAGAGGGACAGGTTACAGATACGCAGTATTTT
>NA|TRBV19|NA|TRBJ2-3
CASSTEADHTDTQYF
TGTGCCAGTAGTACCGAGGCAGACCACACAGATACGCAGTATTTT
>NA|TRBV27|TRBD1|TRBJ2-4
CASSQRQGRLAKNIQYF
TGTGCCAGCAGTCAACGACAGGGGCGGTTAGCCAAAAACATTCAGTACTTC
>once|TRBV10-3|TRBD1|TRBJ2-7
CAISEPGQGFEQYF
TGTGCCATCAGTGAGCCGGGACAGGGGTTCGAGCAGTACTTC
>few|TRBV7-9|TRBD2|TRBJ2-2
CASSTTLAGVHTGELFF
TGTGCCAGCAGCACAACACTAGCGGGGGTACACACCGGGGAGCTGTTTTTT
>NA|TRBV4-3|TRBD2|TRBJ2-1
CASLLQRGGTYNEQFF
TGCGCCAGCTTACTTCAGCGGGGGGGCACCTACAATGAGCAGTTCTTC
>few|TRBV2|NA|TRBJ1-5
CASSGRDYSNQPQHF
TGTGCCAGCAGTGGGCGAGACTATAGCAATCAGCCCCAGCATTTT
>NA|TRBV18|NA|TRBJ2-3
CASSPRQSTDTQYF
TGTGCCAGCTCACCACGACAGTCCACAGATACGCAGTATTTT
>medium-sized|TRBV5-5|TRBD1|TRBJ1-2
CASSLVPGTGGAEGYTF
TGTGCCAGCAGCTTGGTACCAGGGACAGGGGGCGCGGAGGGCTACACCTTC
>NA|TRBV7-9|NA|TRBJ1-3
CASSLTGGRTTRNTIYF
TGTGCCAGCAGCTTGACGGGGGGCAGGACCACCCGAAACACCATATATTTT